This passage covers 31 T cell receptor beta chains from one sample sequenced in a study of T cell responses to AZD1222 COVID-19 vaccine. The method was immunoSEQ multiplex PCR; TCRdb's version includes in-frame clones alone and lacks a portion of them. Of 84,000 or so clones listed, over 85% are singletons. The sample here was peripheral blood, taken on day 0 of AZD1222 vaccination. Receptor source: an adult in good health.

This sequence joins TRBV5-1 and TRBJ2-1; 7 nucleotides match TRBD2. V was pared by 4 bases and J by 12 bases, with 22 bases of the junction left unmatched. The CDR3 runs to 17 residues. Germline V gene lookup returns CDR1 SGHRS and CDR2 YFSETQ. The CDR3 sequence: CASSPGMGGRPRVVQFF. CDR3 in DNA: TGCGCCAGCAGCCCCGGGATGGGGGGGAGGCCGCGGGTTGTGCAGTTCTTC.

This chain uses TRBV20-1 with TRBJ1-4; 7 bases line up with TRBD1. The V segment lost 3 bases and the J segment 7 bases; nucleotides outside the gene matches: 11. This CDR3 has 15 amino acids. Germline-derived CDR1 and CDR2 are DFQATT and SNEGSKA (reference sequence). This CDR3 is CSASPTTGAGEKLFF. In DNA form, the CDR3 reads TGCAGTGCTAGTCCTACTACAGGGGCGGGTGAAAAACTGTTTTTT.

This clone has a single count. V gene TRBV11-3 combines with J gene TRBJ2-1; D may be TRBD1 or TRBD2 (5 bases each). The CDR3 spans 13 residues. Deletions cut 2 bases from V and 6 bases from J, with 8 bases between. CDR1 SGHNT and CDR2 YENEEA come from the germline V gene. The CDR3 reads CASSLRGANEQFF. The CDR3 DNA reads TGTGCCAGCAGCTTACGAGGGGCCAATGAGCAGTTCTTC.

J is TRBJ1-3 and V is TRBV7-3; D ambiguous. Trimming stripped 5 bases from V and 0 bases from J, with 11 bases between. This CDR3 has 15 residues. Looked up from germline, CDR1 is SGHTA and CDR2 is FQGTGA. Here the CDR3 reads CASSPQPGSGNTIYF. DNA of the CDR3: TGTGCCAGCAGCCCACAGCCCGGCTCTGGAAACACCATATATTTT.

The chain recombines TRBV11-3 with TRBJ2-2, with 7 bases fitting TRBD2. The CDR3 is 14 residues long. Germline V gene lookup returns CDR1 SGHNT and CDR2 YENEEA. The trim removed 9 bases at V and 4 bases at J, leaving 8 bases unmatched. CDR3 in DNA: TGTGCCAGTCGCCTTAGGGAGGGCACCGGGGAGCTGTTTTTT. Translated, it gives CASRLREGTGELFF.

This clone was found once. V is TRBV7-9 and J is TRBJ2-2, with D perhaps given as TRBD1 or TRBD2 (6 bases each). V gave up 3 bases and J gave up 1 base, with 12 bases separating them. The CDR3 contains 16 residues. Per the germline V gene, CDR1 is SEHNR and CDR2 is FQNEAQ (reference sequence). The CDR3 region has the DNA TGTGCCAGCAGCTTCCCCAGGGGACTGAACACCGGGGAGCTGTTTTTT. It specifies CASSFPRGLNTGELFF.

The CDR3 DNA follows: TGTGCCAGCAGGACTACAGGGGGCTCTGGAAACACCATATATTTT. This sequence encodes CASRTTGGSGNTIYF. This rearrangement joins TRBV6-5 to TRBJ1-3; 8 bases map to TRBD1. Germline V lookup: CDR1 MNHEY, CDR2 SVGAGI. This CDR3 region has 15 residues. J lost 0 bases, V lost 6 bases, and 4 bases had no gene match.

This sequence joins TRBV18 and TRBJ1-1; the D gene is possibly TRBD1 (5 bases). The CDR3 is 15 residues long. From germline, CDR1 is KGHSH and CDR2 LQKENI. V lost 6 bases and J 3 bases, leaving 17 bases between the germline ends. The CDR3 sequence: CASSRDGALYTEAFF. CDR3 sequence (DNA): TGTGCCAGCTCCCGGGACGGAGCCCTGTACACTGAAGCTTTCTTT.

V gene TRBV5-1 combines with J gene TRBJ2-1; 9 bases line up with TRBD1. V lost 4 bases, J lost 2 bases, and 4 bases stayed unmatched. Germline loops: CDR1 SGHRS, CDR2 YFSETQ. This CDR3 contains 15 residues. The CDR3 DNA follows: TGCGCCAGCAGCCGGACAGGGGCCACCTACAATGAGCAGTTCTTC. As protein: CASSRTGATYNEQFF.

This sequence joins TRBV13 and TRBJ1-5; TRBD1 agrees at 7 bases. Germline V gene lookup returns CDR1 PRHDT and CDR2 FYEKMQ (reference sequence). V lost 5 bases to trimming and J lost 6 bases; unmatched junction nucleotides: 7. CDR3 length: 14 amino acids. The CDR3 region is CASSGDREGQPQHF. The CDR3, as DNA: TGTGCCAGCAGCGGCGACAGGGAAGGTCAGCCCCAGCATTTT. Variable domain in full (rest from reference TRBV13 and TRBJ1-5): AAGVIQSPRHLIKEKRETATLKCYPIPRHDTVYWYQQGPGQDPQFLISFYEKMQSDKGSIPDRFSAQQFSDYHSELNMSSLELGDSALYFCASSGDREGQPQHFGDGTRLSIL.

V is TRBV29-1 and J is TRBJ2-1; TRBD2 matches 8 bases. Germline loops: CDR1 SQVTM, CDR2 ANQGSEA. The CDR3 sequence is 15 residues long. Trimming removed 5 bases from V and 9 bases from J; junction bases left unmatched: 15. CDR3 sequence reads: CSVNSIAGQGGEQFF. DNA of the CDR3: TGCAGCGTTAATTCCATAGCGGGACAAGGGGGTGAGCAGTTCTTC.

The J gene is TRBJ2-3, the V gene TRBV11-3; D is possibly TRBD1 or TRBD2 (5 bases each). CDR3 length: 13 residues. Germline V gives CDR1 SGHNT, CDR2 YENEEA. Trimming removed 5 bases at V and 1 base at J, with 7 bases between. As DNA, the CDR3 is TGTGCCAGCAGCAGAGGGGGCACAGATACGCAGTATTTT. This gives the protein CASSRGGTDTQYF.

V gene TRBV19 combines with J gene TRBJ1-1, with D hard to call. Trimming took 7 bases from V and 0 from J, leaving 9 bases between them. The CDR3 is 13 amino acids. Germline assignment: CDR1 LNHDA and CDR2 SQIVND (reference sequence). The CDR3 bases are TGTGCCAGTACAATACAAATGAACACTGAAGCTTTCTTT. This codes for CASTIQMNTEAFF.

V usage is TRBV7-3 and J usage is TRBJ2-1, with TRBD1 as a possible D gene (6 bases). This CDR3 is 14 amino acids long. From germline, CDR1 is SGHTA and CDR2 FQGTGA. Between the trimmed V and J ends, which lost 5 bases and 8 bases, there was a span of 16 bases. The CDR3 loop is CASSTAGGSHEQFF. Here the CDR3 DNA reads TGTGCCAGCAGCACCGCTGGGGGCAGCCATGAGCAGTTCTTC.

V is TRBV19 and J is TRBJ2-1; 12 nucleotides match TRBD2. The CDR3 covers 16 residues. With 6 bases clipped from V and 1 base from J, the junction kept 4 bases outside the gene matches. Germline V gene lookup returns CDR1 LNHDA and CDR2 SQIVND (reference sequence). CDR3 coding DNA: TGTGCCAGTAGCCGGACTAGCGGGACGTCCTACAATGAGCAGTTCTTC. Protein sequence: CASSRTSGTSYNEQFF.

The rearrangement uses TRBV19 and TRBJ2-1, with 8 positions matching TRBD2. The CDR3 is 16 amino acids. Germline V lookup: CDR1 LNHDA, CDR2 SQIVND (reference sequence). Trimming removed 7 bases from V and 4 bases from J; junction bases left unmatched: 12. The CDR3 reads CASTPLLASGYNEQFF. DNA for the CDR3: TGTGCCAGTACCCCCCTTTTGGCTAGCGGGTACAATGAGCAGTTCTTC. Full variable domain (rest looked up from reference TRBV19 and TRBJ2-1): DGGITQSPKYLFRKEGQNVTLSCEQNLNHDAMYWYRQDPGQGLRLIYYSQIVNDFQKGDIAEGYSVSREKKESFPLTVTSAQKNPTAFYLCASTPLLASGYNEQFFGPGTRLTVL.

The chain combines TRBV12-3 or TRBV12-4 with TRBJ2-3; no firm D call. CDR3 length: 13 residues. V was pared by 7 bases and J by 4 bases, with 12 bases between. The DNA of the CDR3 is TGTGCCAGCACCTATGCTGCTGCAGATACGCAGTATTTT. Translating it yields CASTYAAADTQYF.

The chain joins TRBV5-1 to TRBJ1-5; D might be TRBD1 (5 bases). Germline values: CDR1 SGHRS, CDR2 YFSETQ. V shed 3 bases and J shed 3 bases, with 16 bases lying between them. There are 16 residues in the CDR3. CDR3 amino acids: CASSWGTGGTNQPQHF. The DNA of the CDR3 is TGCGCCAGCAGCTGGGGGACCGGGGGGACCAATCAGCCCCAGCATTTT.

V gene TRBV29-1 combines with J gene TRBJ1-1; D ambiguous. V was pared by 1 base and J by 1 base, with 7 bases between. Germline V CDR1 and CDR2: SQVTM, ANQGSEA. CDR3 size: 13 residues. CDR3 nucleotide sequence: TGCAGCGTTGAAGGACGGACGAACACTGAAGCTTTCTTT. This translates into CSVEGRTNTEAFF. The variable domain in full, completed from reference TRBV29-1 and TRBJ1-1, reads SAVISQKPSRDICQRGTSLTIQCQVDSQVTMMFWYRQQPGQSLTLIATANQGSEATYESGFVIDKFPISRPNLTFSTLTVSNMSPEDSSIYLCSVEGRTNTEAFFGQGTRLTVV.

This clone was counted between two and nine times. This rearrangement joins TRBV29-1 to TRBJ1-1; possible D gene TRBD1, 5 bases. CDR3 size: 13 residues. Trimming removed 4 bases from V and 1 base from J, with 10 bases in between. Germline CDR1 and CDR2: SQVTM and ANQGSEA. CDR3 in amino acids: CSVAGRGNTEAFF. CDR3 DNA sequence: TGCAGCGTTGCAGGGAGGGGGAACACTGAAGCTTTCTTT.

The chain carries TRBV3-1 (or the pseudogene TRBV3-2) and TRBJ2-5, with D unresolved. Per the germline V gene, CDR1 is LGHDT and CDR2 is YNNKEL (reference sequence). V was shortened by 1 base and J by 6 bases, with 6 bases between the two germline ends. The CDR3 is 12 amino acids. The CDR3 nucleotides read TGTGCCAGCAGCCAAGTTGAGAAGACCCAGTACTTC. Translating gives CASSQVEKTQYF.

V and J are TRBV6-5 and TRBJ1-1; D is undetermined. CDR3 size: 15 residues. Trimming left V 5 bases short and J 4 bases short, with 17 bases between. From germline, CDR1 is MNHEY and CDR2 SVGAGI. CDR3 DNA: TGTGCCAGCAGTCGGCCCGCCTTGGGTGGCACTGAAGCTTTCTTT. Translation: CASSRPALGGTEAFF.

The V and J genes are TRBV6-5 and TRBJ2-7; 8 nucleotides agree with TRBD1. The CDR3 has 15 residues. V lost 5 bases and J lost 6; bases outside the gene matches: 12. CDR1 is MNHEY and CDR2 is SVGAGI in the germline V gene. In DNA form, the CDR3 reads TGTGCCAGCAGTAACGGGGCTATGACAGGGGCCGAGCAGTACTTC. This codes for CASSNGAMTGAEQYF.

This rearrangement joins TRBV6-5 to TRBJ1-1, with 8 bases lining up with TRBD1. CDR3 length: 15 residues. CDR1 and CDR2 from the germline V gene are MNHEY and SVGAGI. Unmatched junction bases numbered 14, after V lost 7 bases and J lost 7 bases. DNA for the CDR3: TGTGCCAGCACTCCTCGACAGGGGTCATTCCTTGAAGCTTTCTTT. The encoded protein is CASTPRQGSFLEAFF.

This clone has a handful of counts. The rearrangement links TRBV7-9 to TRBJ1-4; TRBD1 might be the D (6 bases). CDR1 is SEHNR and CDR2 is FQNEAQ in the germline V gene (reference sequence). The V and J ends lost 2 bases and 2 bases respectively, with 21 bases between them. CDR3 length: 19 residues. The CDR3 coding sequence is TGTGCCAGCAGCTTATTTCTCCGGGGACACCGGGGGACTAATGAAAAACTGTTTTTT. It specifies CASSLFLRGHRGTNEKLFF.

The rearrangement links TRBV7-9 to TRBJ1-1, with TRBD1 matching 7 bases. The CDR3 runs to 15 residues. The junction had 8 bases not matched to a gene; V was cut back by 3 bases and J by 4 bases. Germline CDR1 is SEHNR and CDR2 is FQNEAQ (reference sequence). The CDR3 DNA reads as TGTGCCAGCAGCTTCGGCGACAGGGCAGGCACTGAAGCTTTCTTT. It translates to CASSFGDRAGTEAFF.

The genes are TRBV4-1 and TRBJ2-2; TRBD2 matches 9 bases. V gave up 6 bases and J gave up 3 bases; unmatched junction bases: 11. The CDR3 has 17 amino acids. Germline assignment: CDR1 MGHRA and CDR2 YSYEKL. Here the CDR3 reads CASSPRRIAGDTGELFF. CDR3 DNA: TGCGCCAGCAGTCCTCGGCGAATAGCGGGAGACACCGGGGAGCTGTTTTTT.

CDR3 in amino acids: CASSPPFGGGQPQHF. The DNA of the CDR3 is TGTGCCAGCTCACCACCCTTTGGGGGCGGACAGCCCCAGCATTTT. The chain combines TRBV18 with TRBJ1-5; D possibly corresponds to TRBD1 (6 bases). The germline V gene has CDR1 KGHSH and CDR2 LQKENI. CDR3 size: 15 residues. The V end was cut by 0 bases, the J end by 7 bases, with 13 bases between.

V gene TRBV19 combines with J gene TRBJ1-1, with 7 bases matching TRBD1. J lost 4 bases, V lost 8 bases, and 16 bases had no gene match. The CDR3 consists of 16 residues. Germline assignment: CDR1 LNHDA and CDR2 SQIVND (reference sequence). The CDR3 DNA sequence: TGTGCCAGTTCTACCGGACAGGCCACCGGGGGCACTGAAGCTTTCTTT. It is translated as CASSTGQATGGTEAFF.

This chain connects TRBV19 to TRBJ1-2; tentative D call: TRBD1 (6 bases). There are 16 residues in the CDR3. The V gene lost 4 bases and the J gene lost 1 base, with 16 bases spanning the gap. Germline CDR1 and CDR2: LNHDA and SQIVND (reference sequence). The DNA of the CDR3 is TGTGCCAGTAGTAGGAAGGACAGAACGGTTAACTATGGCTACACCTTC. Translating gives CASSRKDRTVNYGYTF.

This chain joins TRBV6-5 and TRBJ2-7, with 8 bases identical to TRBD2. CDR1 and CDR2 (germline): MNHEY, SVGAGI. The CDR3 covers 15 residues. The V segment lost 8 bases and the J segment 1 base; nucleotides outside the gene matches: 10. The CDR3: CASVPRTGGSYEQYF. In DNA form, the CDR3 reads TGTGCCAGCGTCCCGAGGACGGGAGGGTCCTACGAGCAGTACTTC.